Shown below are 23 T cell receptor beta chains from a single sample sequenced in a study of early T cells in non-severe SARS-CoV-2 infection. TCRdb reprocessed the 5' RACE reads with MiXCR, giving one entry per CDR3 protein. The sample includes some 91,000 distinct CDR3 sequences, about 15% of them seen just once. The sequencing sample was made of whole blood. These receptors all stem from an adult who was a healthcare worker with PCR-confirmed SARS-CoV-2 infection or an uninfected control (not recorded which).

The rearrangement links TRBV5-4 to TRBJ2-1, with 10 bases lining up with TRBD2. J lost 8 bases, V lost 3 bases, and 8 bases had no gene match. The germline V gene encodes CDR1 SGHNT and CDR2 YYREEE (reference sequence). This CDR3 is built from 15 residues. The CDR3 DNA sequence: TGTGCCAGCAGCTCCTCCAGCGGGACTAGCGATGAGCAGTTCTTC. Protein: CASSSSSGTSDEQFF.

This clonotype came up a few times. This chain links TRBV7-2 with TRBJ1-5; D is unresolved. The CDR3 runs 13 residues. V was cut by 2 bases and J by 6 bases, with 8 bases left in between. Germline CDR1 and CDR2: SGHTA and FQGNSA. In DNA, the CDR3 is TGTGCCAGCAGCTTATGGGGATCTCAGCCCCAGCATTTT. Protein sequence: CASSLWGSQPQHF.

This chain uses TRBV4-1 with TRBJ2-3, with TRBD1 matching over 7 bases. This CDR3 has 16 amino acids. The germline gives CDR1 MGHRA, CDR2 YSYEKL. Losses at the gene ends were 5 bases for V and 2 bases for J; bases not matched to a gene: 10. The CDR3 spells CASSTPTGRDTDTQYF. The CDR3, as DNA: TGCGCCAGCAGCACACCGACAGGGAGAGACACAGATACGCAGTATTTT.

This clonotype was detected ten times or more. This chain connects TRBV6-5 to TRBJ1-3, with D uncertain. The germline CDR1 and CDR2 sequences are MNHEY and SVGAGI. V was trimmed by 5 bases and J by 2 bases, leaving 10 bases between them. The CDR3 length is 14 residues. Written as DNA, the CDR3 is TGTGCCAGCAGTGCGGCCGGGACTGGAAACACCATATATTTT. This codes for CASSAAGTGNTIYF.

This clonotype was found a few times. The CDR3 sequence: CASRSGGESEKLFF. The CDR3 DNA is TGTGCCAGCAGGTCAGGGGGAGAGAGTGAAAAACTGTTTTTT. The chain employs TRBV6-5 and TRBJ1-4; 7 nucleotides agree with TRBD1. Trimming took 6 bases from V and 7 from J; bases not matched to a gene: 8. Germline V lookup: CDR1 MNHEY, CDR2 SVGAGI. This CDR3 region has 14 residues.

This chain joins TRBV12-3 or TRBV12-4 and TRBJ1-5; 7 nucleotides agree with TRBD1. There are 15 residues in the CDR3. Trimming at V came to 6 bases and at J to 0 bases, leaving 5 bases not matched to a gene. The CDR3, as DNA: TGTGCCAGCAGCCCACAGGGGAATAGCAATCAGCCCCAGCATTTT. This encodes CASSPQGNSNQPQHF.

This clonotype was seen ten or more times. The rearrangement uses TRBV12-3 or TRBV12-4 and TRBJ2-3; 14 bases agree with TRBD2. This CDR3 comprises 18 residues. Unmatched junction bases numbered 12, after V lost 6 bases and J lost 4 bases. The CDR3 sequence is CASSPGTSGRGVADTQYF. DNA of the CDR3: TGTGCCAGCAGCCCCGGGACTAGCGGGAGAGGTGTAGCAGATACGCAGTATTTT.

The chain recombines TRBV11-2 with TRBJ1-5; D call uncertain. CDR3 length: 13 amino acids. Trimming shortened V by 0 bases and J by 6 bases, and 6 bases separated the two germline ends. Germline CDR1 reads SGHAT; CDR2 reads FQNNGV. CDR3 sequence: CASSLEDGQPQHF. CDR3 in DNA: TGTGCCAGCAGCTTAGAGGACGGTCAGCCCCAGCATTTT.

The chain couples TRBV18 to TRBJ2-7; TRBD1 aligns across 8 bases. The germline V gene encodes CDR1 KGHSH and CDR2 LQKENI. After removal of 5 bases from V and 7 bases from J, the junction contained 13 bases not matched to a gene. The CDR3 contains 15 residues. The CDR3 DNA follows: TGTGCCAGCTCAGTGCAGGGGGCTTTCGAAGGGGAGCAGTACTTC. Translated, it gives CASSVQGAFEGEQYF.

This clonotype showed up many times. This rearrangement joins TRBV12-3 or TRBV12-4 to TRBJ1-5, with no clear D. Trimming shortened V by 1 base and J by 9 bases, and 13 bases separated the two germline ends. The CDR3 length is 14 residues. The CDR3 region is CASSLGVEGSPQHF. CDR3 coding DNA: TGTGCCAGCAGTTTAGGGGTAGAAGGATCGCCCCAGCATTTT.

This chain uses TRBV20-1 with TRBJ2-3; 7 bases map to TRBD1. V trimming: 2 bases; J trimming: 4 bases; junction bases outside the gene matches: 6. This CDR3 has 14 amino acids. From germline, CDR1 is DFQATT and CDR2 SNEGSKA (reference sequence). As DNA, the CDR3 is TGCAGTGCTAGAAGCCCAGGGGGAGCAGATACGCAGTATTTT. Translation: CSARSPGGADTQYF.

CDR3 DNA: TGTGCCAGCAGCTTGGGAGGGGCTGGCTACACCTTC. Protein sequence: CASSLGGAGYTF. This sequence joins TRBV7-2 and TRBJ1-2; tentatively, D is TRBD1 (5 bases). The CDR3 totals 12 residues. Germline V lookup: CDR1 SGHTA, CDR2 FQGNSA. The ends were cut back, 3 bases at V and 7 bases at J, with 9 bases in the middle.

The rearrangement links TRBV20-1 to TRBJ2-7, with 11 nucleotides matching TRBD2. The CDR3 runs to 14 residues. Trimming at V came to 3 bases and at J to 7 bases, leaving 8 bases not matched to a gene. Germline assignment: CDR1 DFQATT and CDR2 SNEGSKA (reference sequence). The CDR3 nucleotides are TGCAGTGCTAGGGTTAGCGGGAGGGTGCAAGAGCAGTACTTC. This codes for CSARVSGRVQEQYF.

The J gene is TRBJ2-4, the V gene TRBV7-2; 7 bases are shared with TRBD1. Trimming removed 5 bases from V and 6 bases from J; junction bases left unmatched: 4. The CDR3 is 13 amino acids. Germline assignment: CDR1 SGHTA and CDR2 FQGNSA. CDR3 amino acids: CASSKTGTNIQYF. The CDR3 DNA reads TGTGCCAGCAGCAAGACAGGGACAAACATTCAGTACTTC.

The J gene is TRBJ2-5, the V gene TRBV6-2 or TRBV6-3; no clear D. Germline CDR1 and CDR2: MNHEY and SVGEGT. CDR3 length: 15 residues. Trimming left V 7 bases short and J 4 bases short, with 19 bases between. The CDR3: CASTSRKDGIETQYF. The CDR3 nucleotides read TGTGCCAGCACCTCCAGAAAAGACGGTATAGAGACCCAGTACTTC.

This chain connects TRBV6-6 to TRBJ2-7; a possible D gene is TRBD1 (5 bases). The CDR3 length is 15 residues. V gave up 2 bases and J gave up 2 bases, with 13 bases separating them. The germline CDR1 and CDR2 sequences are MNHNY and SVGAGI (reference sequence). This CDR3 reads CASSYRQWKPYEQYF. The CDR3 DNA reads TGTGCCAGCAGTTACCGACAGTGGAAGCCCTACGAGCAGTACTTC.

This chain joins TRBV2 and TRBJ2-7, with a possible D match to TRBD1 (5 bases). V lost 6 bases and J 3 bases, leaving 12 bases between the germline ends. Germline V gives CDR1 SNHLY, CDR2 FYNNEI. The CDR3 loop spans 13 amino acids. This CDR3 is CASRSDSYYEQYF. CDR3 nucleotides: TGTGCCAGCAGGAGTGACAGCTACTACGAGCAGTACTTC.

This clonotype appeared many times. The genes are TRBV11-2 and TRBJ2-3; TRBD1 might be the D (6 bases). The CDR3 has 13 amino acids. Germline V lookup: CDR1 SGHAT, CDR2 FQNNGV. Trimming took 3 bases from V and 5 from J, leaving 9 bases between them. CDR3 amino acids: CASSFFRGDTQYF. CDR3 coding DNA: TGTGCCAGCAGCTTCTTCAGGGGAGATACGCAGTATTTT.

The chain couples TRBV3-1 to TRBJ1-5, with a weak D call TRBD1 (5 bases). Germline V gene lookup returns CDR1 LGHDT and CDR2 YNNKEL (reference sequence). Trimming stripped 0 bases from V and 4 bases from J, with 13 bases between. This CDR3 spans 16 amino acids. CDR3 bases: TGTGCCAGCAGCCAAGATTCGGGGGGAGGGAATCAGCCCCAGCATTTT. Translated: CASSQDSGGGNQPQHF.

This clonotype was picked up a small number of times. The chain employs TRBV11-2 and TRBJ1-4; 7 nucleotides line up with TRBD1. Germline assignment: CDR1 SGHAT and CDR2 FQNNGV. CDR3 length equals 14 residues. J lost 7 bases, V lost 3 bases, and 5 bases had no gene match. The CDR3 is CASSFAGGREKLFF. In nucleotides, the CDR3 is TGTGCCAGCAGCTTTGCAGGGGGTCGTGAAAAACTGTTTTTT.

This chain links TRBV9 with TRBJ1-5; D call uncertain. The germline CDR1 and CDR2 sequences are SGDLS and YYNGEE. The V gene lost 4 bases and the J gene lost 3 bases, with 8 bases spanning the gap. This CDR3 comprises 13 residues. The CDR3 loop is CASSQLINQPQHF. Written as DNA, the CDR3 is TGTGCCAGCAGCCAGCTTATCAATCAGCCCCAGCATTTT.

This clonotype was seen at least ten times. CDR3 nucleotide sequence: TGTGCCAGCAGCCACTCGGGACAACTCCTAAAACTGTTTTTT. This translates into CASSHSGQLLKLFF. The V gene is TRBV13, the J gene TRBJ1-4; the D gene is possibly TRBD1 (6 bases). V gave up 5 bases and J gave up 10 bases, with 17 bases separating them. This CDR3 is 14 amino acids long. Germline V lookup: CDR1 PRHDT, CDR2 FYEKMQ (reference sequence).

The chain links TRBV12-3 or TRBV12-4 to TRBJ2-5; TRBD2 might be the D (5 bases). Trimming removed 6 bases at V and 4 bases at J, with 6 bases between. There are 11 residues in the CDR3. Here the CDR3 DNA reads TGTGCCAGCAGACGGGGAGAGACCCAGTACTTC. Its protein product is CASRRGETQYF.